The present TCR beta chain was sequenced within a study of cytomegalovirus exposure and HLA in healthy donors. V was trimmed by 1 base and J by 4 bases, leaving 10 bases between them. The CDR3 covers 14 residues. Germline V gene lookup returns CDR1 MNHNS and CDR2 SASEGT. PCR used 60 Vbeta primers and 13 Jbeta primers. Produced via immunoSEQ multiplex PCR; TCRdb's table is partial and in-frame only. This table lists 60,000 to 65,000 clones. J is TRBJ1-2 and V is TRBV6-1; D might be TRBD1 (6 bases). The TCR originated in a woman aged 18-35 years in good health and CMV-seronegative. The sample comprised PBMCs. The CDR3 bases are TGTGCCAGCAGTGAAGGTCAGGGGCTCTATGGCTACACCTTC. The encoded protein is CASSEGQGLYGYTF.